This TCR beta chain was captured by sequencing in a study of cytomegalovirus exposure and HLA in healthy donors. General study points: Previously analyzed data showed that most TCR beta V segments were productive at a frequency of about 87% or about 30%.

Trimming took off 5 bases at V and 0 bases at J, with 13 bases between the two ends. The CDR3 has 15 residues. CDR1 is MGHDK and CDR2 is SYGVNS in the germline V gene. Turning to this clone: Antigen specificity is unknown.

With 60 Vbeta and 13 Jbeta primers, the PCR was carried out. Data came from immunoSEQ multiplex PCR; TCRdb stores just in-frame clones and leaves some out. The sample yields approximately 130,000 clones, 82% seen once. Material for sequencing was PBMCs. The chain links TRBV25-1 to TRBJ1-1; possible D gene TRBD1, 5 bases. The sequence derives from a woman aged 18-30 years in good health and CMV-seronegative. CDR3 residues: CASSLGGDLNTEAFF. CDR3 coding DNA: TGTGCCAGCAGTTTGGGAGGGGACTTGAACACTGAAGCTTTCTTT.